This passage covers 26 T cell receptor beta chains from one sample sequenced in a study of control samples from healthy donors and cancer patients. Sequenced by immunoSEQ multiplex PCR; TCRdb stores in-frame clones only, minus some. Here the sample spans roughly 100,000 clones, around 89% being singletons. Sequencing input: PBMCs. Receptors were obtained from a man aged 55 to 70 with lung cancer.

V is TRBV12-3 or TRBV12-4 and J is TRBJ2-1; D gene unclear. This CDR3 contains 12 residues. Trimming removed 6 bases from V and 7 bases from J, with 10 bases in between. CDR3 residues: CASRQLGNEQFF. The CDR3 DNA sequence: TGTGCCAGCAGACAGCTAGGGAATGAGCAGTTCTTC.

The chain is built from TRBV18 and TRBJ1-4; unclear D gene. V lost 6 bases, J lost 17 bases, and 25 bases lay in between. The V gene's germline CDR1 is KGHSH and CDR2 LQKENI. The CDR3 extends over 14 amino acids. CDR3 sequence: CASSPGVEPLQSFF. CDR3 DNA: TGTGCCAGCTCTCCAGGAGTAGAACCCCTACAAAGTTTTTTT.

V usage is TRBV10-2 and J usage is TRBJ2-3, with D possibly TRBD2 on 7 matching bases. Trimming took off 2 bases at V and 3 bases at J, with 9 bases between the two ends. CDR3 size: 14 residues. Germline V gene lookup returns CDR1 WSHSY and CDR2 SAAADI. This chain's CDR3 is CASSERGGTDTQYF. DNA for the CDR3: TGCGCCAGCAGTGAGAGGGGGGGGACAGATACGCAGTATTTT.

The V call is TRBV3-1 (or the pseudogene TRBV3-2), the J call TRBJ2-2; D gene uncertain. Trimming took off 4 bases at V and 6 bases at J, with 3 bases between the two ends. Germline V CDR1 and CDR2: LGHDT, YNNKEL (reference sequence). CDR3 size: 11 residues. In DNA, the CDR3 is TGTGCCAGCAGCCTGTCCGGGGAGCTGTTTTTT. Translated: CASSLSGELFF.

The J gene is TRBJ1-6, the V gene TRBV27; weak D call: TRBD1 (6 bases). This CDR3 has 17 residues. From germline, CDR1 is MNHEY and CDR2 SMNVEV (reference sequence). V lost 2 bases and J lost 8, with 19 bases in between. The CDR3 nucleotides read TGTGCCAGCAGTTTAAAAGGTCCGGGCCCAGGGGATTCACCCCTCCACTTT. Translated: CASSLKGPGPGDSPLHF.

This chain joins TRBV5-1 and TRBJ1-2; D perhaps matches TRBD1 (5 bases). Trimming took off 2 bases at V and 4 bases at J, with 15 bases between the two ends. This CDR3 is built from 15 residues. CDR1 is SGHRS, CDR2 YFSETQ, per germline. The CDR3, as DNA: TGCGCCAGCAGCTTCGACTCCCACGGGGGCTATGGCTACACCTTC. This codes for CASSFDSHGGYGYTF.

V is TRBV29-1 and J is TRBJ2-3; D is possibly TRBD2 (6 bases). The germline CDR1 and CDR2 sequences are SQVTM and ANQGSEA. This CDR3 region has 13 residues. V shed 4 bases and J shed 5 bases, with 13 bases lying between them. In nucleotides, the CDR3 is TGCAGCGTTGCCGGCGGGGTTGGAGATACGCAGTATTTT. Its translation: CSVAGGVGDTQYF.

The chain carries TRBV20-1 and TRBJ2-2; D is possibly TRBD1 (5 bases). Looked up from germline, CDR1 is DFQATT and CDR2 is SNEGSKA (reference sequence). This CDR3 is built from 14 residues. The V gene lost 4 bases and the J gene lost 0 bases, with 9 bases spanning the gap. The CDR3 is CSAIDSPNTGELFF. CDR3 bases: TGCAGTGCTATTGACAGCCCGAACACCGGGGAGCTGTTTTTT.

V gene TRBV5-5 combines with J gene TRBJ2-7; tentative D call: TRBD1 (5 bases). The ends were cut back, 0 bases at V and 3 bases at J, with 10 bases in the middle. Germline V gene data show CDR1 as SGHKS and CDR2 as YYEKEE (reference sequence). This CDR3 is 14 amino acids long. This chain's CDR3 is CASSLEHRGYEQYV. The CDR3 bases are TGTGCCAGCAGCTTGGAACATAGGGGCTACGAGCAGTACGTC.

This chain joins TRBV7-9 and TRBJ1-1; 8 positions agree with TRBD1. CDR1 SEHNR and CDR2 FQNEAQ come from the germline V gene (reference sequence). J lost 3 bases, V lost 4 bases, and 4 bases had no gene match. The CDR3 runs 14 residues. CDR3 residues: CASSSGQGHTEAFF. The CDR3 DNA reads TGTGCCAGCAGCTCCGGACAGGGTCACACTGAAGCTTTCTTT.

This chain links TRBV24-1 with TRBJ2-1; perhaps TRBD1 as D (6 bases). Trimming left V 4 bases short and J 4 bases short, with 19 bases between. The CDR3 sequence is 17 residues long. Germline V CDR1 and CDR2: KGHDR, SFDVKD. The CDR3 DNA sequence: TGTGCCACCAGTGACCACCCCGGACAGACACAGTACAATGAGCAGTTCTTC. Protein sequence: CATSDHPGQTQYNEQFF.

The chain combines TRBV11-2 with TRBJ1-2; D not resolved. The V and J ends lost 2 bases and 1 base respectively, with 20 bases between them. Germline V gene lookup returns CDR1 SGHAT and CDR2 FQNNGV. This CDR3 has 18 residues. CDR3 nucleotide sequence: TGTGCCAGCAGCTTATTAGGCAGTGCGGGCTTTGATAACTATGGCTACACCTTC. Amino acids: CASSLLGSAGFDNYGYTF.

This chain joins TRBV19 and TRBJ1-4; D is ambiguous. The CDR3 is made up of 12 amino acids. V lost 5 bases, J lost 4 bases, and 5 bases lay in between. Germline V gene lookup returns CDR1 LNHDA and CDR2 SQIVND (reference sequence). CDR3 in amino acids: CASSAINEKLFF. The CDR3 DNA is TGTGCCAGTAGTGCCATTAATGAAAAACTGTTTTTT.

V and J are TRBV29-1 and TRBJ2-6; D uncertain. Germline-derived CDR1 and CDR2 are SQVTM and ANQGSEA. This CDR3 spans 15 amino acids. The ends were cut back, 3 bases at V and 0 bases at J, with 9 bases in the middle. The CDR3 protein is CSVDGESSGANVLTF. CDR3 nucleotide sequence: TGCAGCGTTGATGGGGAAAGCTCTGGGGCCAACGTCCTGACTTTC.

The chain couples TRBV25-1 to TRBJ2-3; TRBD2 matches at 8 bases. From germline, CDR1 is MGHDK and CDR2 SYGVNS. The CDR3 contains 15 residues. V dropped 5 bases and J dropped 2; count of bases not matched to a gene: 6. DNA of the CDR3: TGTGCCAGCAGTAGGAGCGGGGGAGACACAGATACGCAGTATTTT. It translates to CASSRSGGDTDTQYF. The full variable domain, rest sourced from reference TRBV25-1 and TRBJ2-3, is EADIYQTPRYLVIGTGKKITLECSQTMGHDKMYWYQQDPGMELHLIHYSYGVNSTEKGDLSSESTVSRIRTEHFPLTLESARPSHTSQYLCASSRSGGDTDTQYFGPGTRLTVL.

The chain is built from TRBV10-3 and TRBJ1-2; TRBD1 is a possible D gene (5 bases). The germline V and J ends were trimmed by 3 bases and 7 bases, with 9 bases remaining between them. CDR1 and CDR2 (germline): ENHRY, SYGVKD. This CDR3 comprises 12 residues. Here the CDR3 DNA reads TGTGCCATCAGTGATTATGGGGCTGGCTACACCTTC. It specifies CAISDYGAGYTF.

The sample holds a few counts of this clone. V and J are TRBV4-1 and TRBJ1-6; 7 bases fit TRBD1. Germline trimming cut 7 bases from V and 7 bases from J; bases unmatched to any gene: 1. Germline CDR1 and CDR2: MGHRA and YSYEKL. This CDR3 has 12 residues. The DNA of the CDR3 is TGCGCCAGCAAACAGGGGAATTCACCCCTCCACTTT. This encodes CASKQGNSPLHF.

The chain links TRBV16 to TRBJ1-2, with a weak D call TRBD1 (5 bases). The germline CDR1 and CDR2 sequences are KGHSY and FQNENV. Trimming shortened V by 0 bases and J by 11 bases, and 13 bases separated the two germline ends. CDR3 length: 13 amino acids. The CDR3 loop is CASSQSPIDSYTF. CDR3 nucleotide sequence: TGTGCCAGCAGCCAATCTCCTATCGACAGTTACACCTTC.

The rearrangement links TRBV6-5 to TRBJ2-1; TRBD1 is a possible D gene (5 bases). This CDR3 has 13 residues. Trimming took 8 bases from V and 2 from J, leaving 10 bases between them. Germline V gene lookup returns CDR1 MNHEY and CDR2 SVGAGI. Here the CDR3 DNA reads TGTGCCAGCGGAGACAGTACCTACAATGAGCAGTTCTTC. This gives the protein CASGDSTYNEQFF.

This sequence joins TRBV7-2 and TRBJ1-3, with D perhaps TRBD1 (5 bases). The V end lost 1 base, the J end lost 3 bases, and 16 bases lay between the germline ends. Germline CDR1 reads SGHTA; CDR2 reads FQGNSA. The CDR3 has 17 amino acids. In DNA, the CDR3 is TGTGCCAGCAGCTTAGTGCCCAGGCCAGGGAGTGGAAACACCATATATTTT. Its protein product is CASSLVPRPGSGNTIYF.

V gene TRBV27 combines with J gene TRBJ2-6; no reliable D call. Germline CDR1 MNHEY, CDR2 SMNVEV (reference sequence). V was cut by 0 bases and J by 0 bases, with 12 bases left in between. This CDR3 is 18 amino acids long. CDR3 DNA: TGTGCCAGCAGTTTATCAGACCGACATCTCTCTGGGGCCAACGTCCTGACTTTC. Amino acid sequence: CASSLSDRHLSGANVLTF.

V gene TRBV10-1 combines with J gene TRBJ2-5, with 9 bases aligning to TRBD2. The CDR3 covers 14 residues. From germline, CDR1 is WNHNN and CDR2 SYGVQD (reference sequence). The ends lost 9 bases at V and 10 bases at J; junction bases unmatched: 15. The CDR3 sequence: CARTHGAGGRDQYF. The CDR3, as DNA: TGCGCCAGAACCCACGGAGCGGGGGGAAGAGACCAGTACTTC.

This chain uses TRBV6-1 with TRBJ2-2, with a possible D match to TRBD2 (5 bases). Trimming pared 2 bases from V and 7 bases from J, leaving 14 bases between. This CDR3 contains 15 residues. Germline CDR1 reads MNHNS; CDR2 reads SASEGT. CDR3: CASSETGVIVGELFF. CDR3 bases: TGTGCCAGCAGTGAAACCGGGGTTATTGTCGGGGAGCTGTTTTTT.

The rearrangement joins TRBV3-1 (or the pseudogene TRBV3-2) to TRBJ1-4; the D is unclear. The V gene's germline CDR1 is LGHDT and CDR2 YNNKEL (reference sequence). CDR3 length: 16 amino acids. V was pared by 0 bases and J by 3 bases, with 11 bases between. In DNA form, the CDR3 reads TGTGCCAGCAGCCAAGATCAAAGGACTCCTAATGAAAAACTGTTTTTT. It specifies CASSQDQRTPNEKLFF.

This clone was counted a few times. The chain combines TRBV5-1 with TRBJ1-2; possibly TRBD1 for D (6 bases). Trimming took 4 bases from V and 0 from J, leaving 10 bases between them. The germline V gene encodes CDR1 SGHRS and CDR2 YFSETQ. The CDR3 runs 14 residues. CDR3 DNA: TGCGCCAGCAGCCCACAGGGTTCTAACTATGGCTACACCTTC. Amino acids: CASSPQGSNYGYTF.

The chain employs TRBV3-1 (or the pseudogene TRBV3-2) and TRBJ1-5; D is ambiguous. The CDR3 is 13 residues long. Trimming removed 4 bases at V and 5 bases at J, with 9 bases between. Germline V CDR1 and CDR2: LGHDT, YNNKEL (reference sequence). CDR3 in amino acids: CASSPKEDQPQHF. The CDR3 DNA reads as TGTGCCAGCAGCCCGAAGGAAGATCAGCCCCAGCATTTT.